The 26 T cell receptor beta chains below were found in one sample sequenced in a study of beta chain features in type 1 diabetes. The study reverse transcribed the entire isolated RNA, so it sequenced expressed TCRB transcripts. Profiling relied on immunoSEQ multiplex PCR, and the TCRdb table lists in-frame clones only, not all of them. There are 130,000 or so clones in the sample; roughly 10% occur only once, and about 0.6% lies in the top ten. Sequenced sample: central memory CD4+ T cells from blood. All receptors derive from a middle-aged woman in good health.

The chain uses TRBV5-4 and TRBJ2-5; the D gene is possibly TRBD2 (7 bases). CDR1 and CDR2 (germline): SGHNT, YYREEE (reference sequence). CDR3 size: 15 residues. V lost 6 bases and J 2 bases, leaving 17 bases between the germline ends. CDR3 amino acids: CASTIGGGLQETQYF. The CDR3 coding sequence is TGTGCCAGCACCATCGGCGGGGGCCTACAAGAGACCCAGTACTTC.

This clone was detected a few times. The CDR3 DNA follows: TGTGCCATCAAATCGGACAGGGATCACAATCAGCCCCAGCATTTT. Residues: CAIKSDRDHNQPQHF. This chain links TRBV10-3 with TRBJ1-5; 8 positions agree with TRBD1. The junction had 8 bases not matched to a gene; V was cut back by 7 bases and J by 3 bases. CDR1 and CDR2 (germline): ENHRY, SYGVKD. The CDR3 length is 15 residues.

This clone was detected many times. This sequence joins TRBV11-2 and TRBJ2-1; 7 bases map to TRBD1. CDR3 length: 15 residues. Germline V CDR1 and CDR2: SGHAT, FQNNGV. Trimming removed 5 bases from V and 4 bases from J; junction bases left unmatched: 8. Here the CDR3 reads CASSHRDSIYNEQFF. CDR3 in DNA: TGTGCCAGCAGCCACCGGGACAGTATATACAATGAGCAGTTCTTC.

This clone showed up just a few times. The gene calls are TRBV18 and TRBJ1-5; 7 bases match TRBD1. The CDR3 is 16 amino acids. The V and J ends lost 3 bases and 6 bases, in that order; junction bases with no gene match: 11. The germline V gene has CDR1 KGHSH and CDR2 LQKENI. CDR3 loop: CASSPGPRAGGQPQHF. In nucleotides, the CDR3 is TGTGCCAGCTCACCCGGCCCTCGGGCAGGGGGTCAGCCCCAGCATTTT.

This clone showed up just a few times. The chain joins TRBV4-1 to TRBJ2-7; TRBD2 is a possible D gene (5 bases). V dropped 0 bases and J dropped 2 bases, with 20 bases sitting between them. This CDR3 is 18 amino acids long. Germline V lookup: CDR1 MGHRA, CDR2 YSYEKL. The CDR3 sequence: CASSQDPASPWMPYEQYF. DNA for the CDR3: TGCGCCAGCAGCCAAGATCCGGCTAGCCCGTGGATGCCCTACGAGCAGTACTTC.

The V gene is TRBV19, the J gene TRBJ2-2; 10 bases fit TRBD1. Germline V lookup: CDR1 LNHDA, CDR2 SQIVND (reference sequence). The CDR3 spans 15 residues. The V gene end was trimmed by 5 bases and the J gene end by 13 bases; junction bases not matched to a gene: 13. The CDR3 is CASSPRSRDRGTLFF. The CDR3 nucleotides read TGTGCCAGTAGTCCCAGGTCAAGGGACAGGGGAACGCTGTTTTTT.

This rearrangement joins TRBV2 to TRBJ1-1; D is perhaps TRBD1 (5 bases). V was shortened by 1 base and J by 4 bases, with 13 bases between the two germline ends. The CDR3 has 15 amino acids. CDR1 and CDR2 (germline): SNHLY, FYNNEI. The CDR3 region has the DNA TGTGCCAGCAGTGAAGTCCGGGGGTCGGGCACTGAAGCTTTCTTT. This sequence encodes CASSEVRGSGTEAFF.

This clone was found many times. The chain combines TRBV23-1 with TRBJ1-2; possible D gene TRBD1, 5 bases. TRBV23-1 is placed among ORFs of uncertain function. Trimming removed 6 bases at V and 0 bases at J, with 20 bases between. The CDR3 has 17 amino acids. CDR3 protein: CASRQPLRGKANYGYTF. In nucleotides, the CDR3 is TGCGCCAGCAGACAACCTCTTCGGGGGAAGGCTAACTATGGCTACACCTTC.

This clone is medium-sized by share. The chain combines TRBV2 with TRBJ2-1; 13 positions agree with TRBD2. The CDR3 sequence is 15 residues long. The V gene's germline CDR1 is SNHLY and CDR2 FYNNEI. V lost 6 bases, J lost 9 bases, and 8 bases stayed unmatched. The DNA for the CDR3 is TGTGCCAGCAGACCCACTAGCGGGGGGGCCGGTGAGCAGTTCTTC. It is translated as CASRPTSGGAGEQFF.

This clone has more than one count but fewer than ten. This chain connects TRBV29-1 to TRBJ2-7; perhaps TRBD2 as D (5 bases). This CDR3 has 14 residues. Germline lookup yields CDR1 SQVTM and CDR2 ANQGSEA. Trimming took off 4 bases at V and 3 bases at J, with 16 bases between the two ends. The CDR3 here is CSVVAAAMGYEQYF. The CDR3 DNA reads TGCAGCGTTGTTGCAGCGGCTATGGGCTACGAGCAGTACTTC.

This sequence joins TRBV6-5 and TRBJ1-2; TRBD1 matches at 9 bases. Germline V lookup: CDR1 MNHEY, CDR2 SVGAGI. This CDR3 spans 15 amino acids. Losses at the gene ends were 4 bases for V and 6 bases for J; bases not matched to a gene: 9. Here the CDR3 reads CASSFGLGQGNGYTF. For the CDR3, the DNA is TGTGCCAGCAGTTTCGGGTTGGGACAGGGTAATGGCTACACCTTC.

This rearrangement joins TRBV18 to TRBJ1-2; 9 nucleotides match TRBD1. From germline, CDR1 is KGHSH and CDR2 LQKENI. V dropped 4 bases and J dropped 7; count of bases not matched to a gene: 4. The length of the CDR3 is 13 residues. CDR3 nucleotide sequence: TGTGCCAGCTCACGGGACAGGGTTGGTGGCTACACCTTC. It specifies CASSRDRVGGYTF.

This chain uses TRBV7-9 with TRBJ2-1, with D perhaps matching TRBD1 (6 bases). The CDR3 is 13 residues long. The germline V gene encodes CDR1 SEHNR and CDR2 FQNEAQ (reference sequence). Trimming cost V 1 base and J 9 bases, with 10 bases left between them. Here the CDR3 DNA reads TGTGCCAGCAGCTTAGGGGGGCGCGGTGAGCAGTTCTTC. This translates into CASSLGGRGEQFF.

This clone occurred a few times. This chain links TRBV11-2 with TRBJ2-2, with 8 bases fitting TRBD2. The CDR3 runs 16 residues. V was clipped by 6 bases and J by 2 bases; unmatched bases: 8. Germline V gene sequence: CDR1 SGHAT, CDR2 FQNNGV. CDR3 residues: CASRPFAGGNTGELFF. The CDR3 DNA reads TGTGCCAGCAGGCCGTTTGCGGGGGGAAACACCGGGGAGCTGTTTTTT.

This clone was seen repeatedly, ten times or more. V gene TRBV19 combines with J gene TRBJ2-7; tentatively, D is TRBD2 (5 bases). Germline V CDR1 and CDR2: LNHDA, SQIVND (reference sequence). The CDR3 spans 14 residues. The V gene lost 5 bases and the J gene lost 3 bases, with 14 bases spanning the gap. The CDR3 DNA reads TGTGCCAGTAGTTCCTCACTAGGAGACTACGAGCAGTACTTC. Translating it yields CASSSSLGDYEQYF.

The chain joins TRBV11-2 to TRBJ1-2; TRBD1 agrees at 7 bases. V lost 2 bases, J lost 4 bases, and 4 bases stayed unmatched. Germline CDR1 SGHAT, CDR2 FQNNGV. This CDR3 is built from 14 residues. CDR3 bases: TGTGCCAGCAGCTTATTTTCAGGGGGCTATGGCTACACCTTC. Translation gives CASSLFSGGYGYTF.

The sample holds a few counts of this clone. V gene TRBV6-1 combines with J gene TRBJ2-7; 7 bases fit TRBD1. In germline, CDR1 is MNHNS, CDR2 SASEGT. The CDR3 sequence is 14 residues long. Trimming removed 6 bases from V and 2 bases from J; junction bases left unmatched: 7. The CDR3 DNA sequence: TGTGCCAGCAGGTACATCACAGGGGCCTACGAGCAGTACTTC. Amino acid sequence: CASRYITGAYEQYF.

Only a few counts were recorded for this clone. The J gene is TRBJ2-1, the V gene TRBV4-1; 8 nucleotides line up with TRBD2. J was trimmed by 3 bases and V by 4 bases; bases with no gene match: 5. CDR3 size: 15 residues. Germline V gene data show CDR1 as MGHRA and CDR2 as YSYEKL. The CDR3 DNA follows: TGCGCCAGCAGCCCCCAAAGCGGGGGCTACAATGAGCAGTTCTTC. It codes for CASSPQSGGYNEQFF.

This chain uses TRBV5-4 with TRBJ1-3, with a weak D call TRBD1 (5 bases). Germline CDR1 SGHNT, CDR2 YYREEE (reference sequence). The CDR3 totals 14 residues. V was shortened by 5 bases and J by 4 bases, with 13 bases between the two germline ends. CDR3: CASSSDSSGNTIYF. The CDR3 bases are TGTGCCAGCAGTTCTGACAGTTCGGGAAACACCATATATTTT.

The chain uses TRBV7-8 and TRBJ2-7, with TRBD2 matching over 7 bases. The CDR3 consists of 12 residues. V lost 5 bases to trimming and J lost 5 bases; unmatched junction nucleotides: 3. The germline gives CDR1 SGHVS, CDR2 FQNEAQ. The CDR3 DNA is TGTGCCAGCAGCCGGGAGGTGGACGAGCAGTACTTC. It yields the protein CASSREVDEQYF.

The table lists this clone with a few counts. This CDR3 is CASSSDSGGATGELFF. Written as DNA, the CDR3 is TGTGCCAGCAGTTCCGATAGCGGGGGGGCCACCGGGGAGCTGTTTTTT. V is TRBV2 and J is TRBJ2-2, with TRBD2 identical over 11 bases. V was pared by 5 bases and J by 4 bases, with 6 bases of the junction left unmatched. Germline loops: CDR1 SNHLY, CDR2 FYNNEI. The CDR3 has 16 amino acids. Full variable domain (missing parts from reference TRBV2 and TRBJ2-2): EPEVTQTPSHQVTQMGQEVILRCVPISNHLYFYWYRQILGQKVEFLVSFYNNEISEKSEIFDDQFSVERPDGSNFTLKIRSTKLEDSAMYFCASSSDSGGATGELFFGEGSRLTVL.

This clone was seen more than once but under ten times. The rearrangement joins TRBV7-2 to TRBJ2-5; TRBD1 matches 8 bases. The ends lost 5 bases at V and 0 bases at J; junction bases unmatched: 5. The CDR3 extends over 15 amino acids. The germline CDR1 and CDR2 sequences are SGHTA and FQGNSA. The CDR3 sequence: CASSPGQVYQETQYF. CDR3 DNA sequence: TGTGCCAGCAGCCCGGGACAGGTGTACCAAGAGACCCAGTACTTC.

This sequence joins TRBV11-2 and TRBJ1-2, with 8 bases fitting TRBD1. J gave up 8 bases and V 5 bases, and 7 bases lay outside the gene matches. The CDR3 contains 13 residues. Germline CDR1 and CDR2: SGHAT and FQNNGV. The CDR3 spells CASSQDRVRGYTF. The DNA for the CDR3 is TGTGCCAGCAGCCAGGACAGGGTCAGGGGCTACACCTTC.

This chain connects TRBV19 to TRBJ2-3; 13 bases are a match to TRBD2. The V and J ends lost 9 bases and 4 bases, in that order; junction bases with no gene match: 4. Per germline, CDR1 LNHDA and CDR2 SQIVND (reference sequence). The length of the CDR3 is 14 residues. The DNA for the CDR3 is TGTGCCAGCTCCACTAGCGGGGGGGCAGATACGCAGTATTTT. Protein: CASSTSGGADTQYF. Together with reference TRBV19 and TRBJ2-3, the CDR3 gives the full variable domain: DGGITQSPKYLFRKEGQNVTLSCEQNLNHDAMYWYRQDPGQGLRLIYYSQIVNDFQKGDIAEGYSVSREKKESFPLTVTSAQKNPTAFYLCASSTSGGADTQYFGPGTRLTVL.

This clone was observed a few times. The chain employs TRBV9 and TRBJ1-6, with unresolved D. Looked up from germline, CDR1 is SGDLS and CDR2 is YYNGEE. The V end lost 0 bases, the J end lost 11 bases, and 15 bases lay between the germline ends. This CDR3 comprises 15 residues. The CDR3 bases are TGTGCCAGCAGCGTAGAAGGAACCCCCCGGGCACCCCTCCACTTT. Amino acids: CASSVEGTPRAPLHF.

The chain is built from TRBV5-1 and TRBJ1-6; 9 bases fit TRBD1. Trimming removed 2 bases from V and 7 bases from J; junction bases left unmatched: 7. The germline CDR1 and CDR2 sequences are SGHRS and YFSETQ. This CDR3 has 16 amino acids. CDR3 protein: CASSFSGQGQNSPLHF. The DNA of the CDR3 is TGCGCCAGCAGCTTTTCTGGACAGGGGCAGAATTCACCCCTCCACTTT.